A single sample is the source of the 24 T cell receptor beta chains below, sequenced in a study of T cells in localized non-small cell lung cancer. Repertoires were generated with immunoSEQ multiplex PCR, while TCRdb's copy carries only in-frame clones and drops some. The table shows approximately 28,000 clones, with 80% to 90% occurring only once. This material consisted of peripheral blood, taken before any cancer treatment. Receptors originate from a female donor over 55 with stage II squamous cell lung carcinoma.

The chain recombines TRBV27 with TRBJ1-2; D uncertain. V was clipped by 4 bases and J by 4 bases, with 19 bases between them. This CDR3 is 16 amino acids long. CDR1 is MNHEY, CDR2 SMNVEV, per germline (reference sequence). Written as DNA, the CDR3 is TGTGCCAGCAGTTCCGGCTACCTTCGAGGGATCTATGGCTACACCTTC. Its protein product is CASSSGYLRGIYGYTF.

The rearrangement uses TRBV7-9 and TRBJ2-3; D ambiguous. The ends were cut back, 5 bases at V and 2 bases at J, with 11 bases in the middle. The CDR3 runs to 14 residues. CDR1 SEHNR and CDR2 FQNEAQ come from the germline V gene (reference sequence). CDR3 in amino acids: CASSQARPTDTQYF. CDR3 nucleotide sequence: TGTGCCAGCAGCCAGGCTCGTCCCACAGATACGCAGTATTTT.

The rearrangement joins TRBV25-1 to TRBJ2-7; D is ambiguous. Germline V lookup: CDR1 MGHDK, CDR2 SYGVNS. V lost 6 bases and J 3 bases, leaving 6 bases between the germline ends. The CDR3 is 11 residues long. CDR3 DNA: TGTGCCAGCAGCCGGAACTACGAGCAGTACTTC. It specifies CASSRNYEQYF.

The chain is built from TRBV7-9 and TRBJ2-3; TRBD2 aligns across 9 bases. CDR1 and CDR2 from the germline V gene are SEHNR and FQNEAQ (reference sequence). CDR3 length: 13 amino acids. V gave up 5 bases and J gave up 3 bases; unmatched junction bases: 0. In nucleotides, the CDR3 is TGTGCCAGCAGCACTAGCGGGACAGATACGCAGTATTTT. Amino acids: CASSTSGTDTQYF.

CDR3 DNA sequence: TGTGCCAGCAGCTCACGGGGGGCTGGTGGAAACACCATATATTTT. It yields the protein CASSSRGAGGNTIYF. The genes are TRBV7-2 and TRBJ1-3; D perhaps matches TRBD1 (6 bases). In germline, CDR1 is SGHTA, CDR2 FQGNSA. Trimming shortened V by 4 bases and J by 3 bases, and 13 bases separated the two germline ends. There are 15 residues in the CDR3.

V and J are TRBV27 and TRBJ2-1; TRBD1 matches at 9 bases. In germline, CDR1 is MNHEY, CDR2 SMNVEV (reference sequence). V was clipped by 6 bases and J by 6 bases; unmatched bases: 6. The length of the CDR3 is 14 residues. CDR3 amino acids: CASRSTGGSNEQFF. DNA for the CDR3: TGTGCCAGCAGGTCGACAGGGGGTAGCAATGAGCAGTTCTTC.

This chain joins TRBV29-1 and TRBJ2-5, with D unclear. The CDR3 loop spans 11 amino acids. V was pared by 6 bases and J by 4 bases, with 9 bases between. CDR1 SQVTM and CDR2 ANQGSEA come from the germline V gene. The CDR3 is CSVRTGETQYF. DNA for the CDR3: TGCAGCGTCCGGACGGGAGAGACCCAGTACTTC. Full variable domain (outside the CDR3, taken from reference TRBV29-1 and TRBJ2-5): SAVISQKPSRDICQRGTSLTIQCQVDSQVTMMFWYRQQPGQSLTLIATANQGSEATYESGFVIDKFPISRPNLTFSTLTVSNMSPEDSSIYLCSVRTGETQYFGPGTRLLVL.

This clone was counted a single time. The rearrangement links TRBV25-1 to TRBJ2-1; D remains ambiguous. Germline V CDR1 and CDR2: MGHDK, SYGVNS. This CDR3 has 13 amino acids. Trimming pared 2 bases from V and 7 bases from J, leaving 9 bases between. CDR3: CASSEATNNEQFF. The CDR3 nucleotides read TGTGCCAGCAGTGAAGCAACGAATAATGAGCAGTTCTTC.

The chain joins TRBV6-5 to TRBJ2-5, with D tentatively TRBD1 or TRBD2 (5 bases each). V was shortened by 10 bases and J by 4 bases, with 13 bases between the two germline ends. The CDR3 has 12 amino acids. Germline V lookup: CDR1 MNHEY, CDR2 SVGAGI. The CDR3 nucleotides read TGTGCCACCGGGGCGGCAGGAGAGACCCAGTACTTC. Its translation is CATGAAGETQYF.

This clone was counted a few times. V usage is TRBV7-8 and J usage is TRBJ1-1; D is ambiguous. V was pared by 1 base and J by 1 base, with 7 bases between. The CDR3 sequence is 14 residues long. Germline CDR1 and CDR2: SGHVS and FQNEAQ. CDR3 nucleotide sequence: TGTGCCAGCAGCTTAGTCAAGGAGAACACTGAAGCTTTCTTT. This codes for CASSLVKENTEAFF.

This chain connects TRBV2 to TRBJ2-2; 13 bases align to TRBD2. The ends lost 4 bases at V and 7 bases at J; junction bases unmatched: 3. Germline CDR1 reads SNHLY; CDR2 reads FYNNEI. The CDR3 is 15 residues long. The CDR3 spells CASSGTSGRGGELFF. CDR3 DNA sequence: TGTGCCAGCAGTGGGACTAGCGGGAGAGGCGGGGAGCTGTTTTTT.

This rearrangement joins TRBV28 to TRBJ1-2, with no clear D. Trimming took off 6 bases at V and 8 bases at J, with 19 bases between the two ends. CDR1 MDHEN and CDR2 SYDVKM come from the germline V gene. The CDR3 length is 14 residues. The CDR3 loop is CASSPIPGLGGYTF. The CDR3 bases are TGTGCCAGCAGCCCTATCCCGGGCCTAGGGGGCTACACCTTC.

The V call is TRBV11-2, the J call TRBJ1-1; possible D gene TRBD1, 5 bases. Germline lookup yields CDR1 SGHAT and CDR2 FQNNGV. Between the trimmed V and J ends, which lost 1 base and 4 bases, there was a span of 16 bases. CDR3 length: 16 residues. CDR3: CASSLGGTAQGTEAFF. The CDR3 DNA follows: TGTGCCAGCAGCTTAGGCGGGACGGCCCAAGGCACTGAAGCTTTCTTT.

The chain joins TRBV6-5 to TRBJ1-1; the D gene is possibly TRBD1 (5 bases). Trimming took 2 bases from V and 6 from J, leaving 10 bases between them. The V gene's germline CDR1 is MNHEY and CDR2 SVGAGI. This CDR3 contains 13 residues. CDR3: CASSYGMGPEAFF. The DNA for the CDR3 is TGTGCCAGCAGTTACGGAATGGGACCTGAAGCTTTCTTT.

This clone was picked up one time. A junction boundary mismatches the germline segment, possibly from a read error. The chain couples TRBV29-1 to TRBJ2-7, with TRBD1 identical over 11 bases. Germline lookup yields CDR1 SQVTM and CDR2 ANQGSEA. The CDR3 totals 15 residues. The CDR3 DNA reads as TGCAGCGTATCCGGACAGGGGGCCTCGGCCTACGGGCAGTACTTC. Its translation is CSVSGQGASAYGQYF.

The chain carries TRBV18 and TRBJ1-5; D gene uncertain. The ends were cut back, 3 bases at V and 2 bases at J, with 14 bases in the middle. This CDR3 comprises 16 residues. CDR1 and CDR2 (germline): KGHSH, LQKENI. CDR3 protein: CASSPTVGGGNQPQHF. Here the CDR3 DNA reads TGTGCCAGCTCACCCACTGTCGGTGGGGGCAATCAGCCCCAGCATTTT.

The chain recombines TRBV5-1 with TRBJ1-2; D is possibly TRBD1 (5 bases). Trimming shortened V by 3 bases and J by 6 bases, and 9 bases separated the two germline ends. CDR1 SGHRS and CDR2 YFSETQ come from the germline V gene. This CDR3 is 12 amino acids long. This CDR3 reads CASSSLGHGYTF. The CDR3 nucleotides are TGCGCCAGCAGCTCGCTGGGACATGGCTACACCTTC.

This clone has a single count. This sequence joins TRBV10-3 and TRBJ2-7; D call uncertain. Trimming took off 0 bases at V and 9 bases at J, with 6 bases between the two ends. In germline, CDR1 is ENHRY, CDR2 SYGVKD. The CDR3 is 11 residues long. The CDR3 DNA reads TGTGCCATCAGTGAGTCCTCGGGGCAGTACTTC. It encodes CAISESSGQYF.

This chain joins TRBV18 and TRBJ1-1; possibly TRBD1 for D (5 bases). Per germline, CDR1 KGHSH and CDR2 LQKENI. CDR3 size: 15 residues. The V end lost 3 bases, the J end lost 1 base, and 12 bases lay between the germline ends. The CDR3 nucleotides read TGTGCCAGCTCACCGAAGAGACAGCCGAACACTGAAGCTTTCTTT. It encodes CASSPKRQPNTEAFF.

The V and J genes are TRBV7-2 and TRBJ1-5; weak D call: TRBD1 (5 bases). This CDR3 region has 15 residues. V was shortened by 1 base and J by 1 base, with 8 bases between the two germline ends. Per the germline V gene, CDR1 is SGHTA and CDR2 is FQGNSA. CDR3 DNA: TGTGCCAGCAGCTTAGTCGGGGCGAGCAATCAGCCCCAGCATTTT. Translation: CASSLVGASNQPQHF.

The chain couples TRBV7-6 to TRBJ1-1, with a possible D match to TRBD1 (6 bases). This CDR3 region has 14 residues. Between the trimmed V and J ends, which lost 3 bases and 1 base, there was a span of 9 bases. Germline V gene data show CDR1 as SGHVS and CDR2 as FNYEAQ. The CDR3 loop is CASSLQGTNTEAFF. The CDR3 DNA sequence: TGTGCCAGCAGCTTGCAGGGGACGAACACTGAAGCTTTCTTT.

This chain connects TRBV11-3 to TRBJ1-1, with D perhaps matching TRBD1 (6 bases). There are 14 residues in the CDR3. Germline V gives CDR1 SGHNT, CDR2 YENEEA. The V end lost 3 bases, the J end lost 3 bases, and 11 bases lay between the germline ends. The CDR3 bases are TGTGCCAGCAGCTTGACAGGTTGGGACACTGAAGCTTTCTTT. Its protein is CASSLTGWDTEAFF.

DNA for the CDR3: TGTGCCAGCAGCCGAGGGACCTTGGGGGGTACACACGATGAGCAGTTCTTC. As protein: CASSRGTLGGTHDEQFF. This chain uses TRBV7-9 with TRBJ2-1, with D maybe TRBD2 (6 bases). The CDR3 contains 17 residues. V shed 5 bases and J shed 8 bases, with 25 bases lying between them. CDR1 and CDR2 from the germline V gene are SEHNR and FQNEAQ (reference sequence).

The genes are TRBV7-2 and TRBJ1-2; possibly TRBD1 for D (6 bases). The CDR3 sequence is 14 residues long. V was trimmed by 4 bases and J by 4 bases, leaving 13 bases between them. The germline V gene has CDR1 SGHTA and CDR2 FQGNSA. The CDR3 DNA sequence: TGTGCCAGCAGCTCTAGGACAGCCCCCTATGGCTACACCTTC. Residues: CASSSRTAPYGYTF.